Listed below are T cell receptor beta chains from one sample, sequenced in a study of CD8 T cells in ankylosing spondylitis. TCRdb reanalysed the 5' RACE reads using MiXCR and keeps one entry per CDR3 protein. There are a few hundred thousand distinct CDR3 sequences in the sample; approximately 20% occur only once, and about a sixth lies in the top ten. Material for sequencing was blood, either unsorted or a sorted T cell fraction (not recorded which). The receptors originated from a male donor with ankylosing spondylitis. The CDR3 runs from the conserved cysteine through the conserved F or W. D genes are given only for firm matches. Rows may omit the clone size; those that give it use once, few, many or a size class.

J: TRBJ2-2; D: NA; size: few; V: TRBV7-3; CDR3: CASSLTGKTGELFF; DNA: TGTGCCAGCAGCTTAACAGGGAAGACCGGGGAGCTGTTTTTT
J: TRBJ1-1; D: NA; size: NA; V: TRBV20-1; CDR3: CSASKVRTGPTEAFF; DNA: TGCAGTGCCAGTAAAGTTCGCACGGGGCCCACTGAAGCTTTCTTT
J: TRBJ1-2; D: TRBD1; size: NA; V: TRBV10-3; CDR3: CAISEGQGLNYGYTF; DNA: TGTGCCATCAGTGAGGGACAGGGCCTTAACTATGGCTACACCTTC
J: TRBJ2-1; D: NA; size: NA; V: TRBV5-1; CDR3: CASSSGRTRERNEQFF; DNA: TGCGCCAGCAGTTCGGGACGAACACGCGAGAGGAATGAGCAGTTCTTC
J: TRBJ2-3; D: NA; size: few; V: TRBV5-1; CDR3: CASSFSTGRSTDTQYF; DNA: TGCGCCAGCAGCTTCTCGACTGGACGGAGCACAGATACGCAGTATTTT
J: TRBJ2-3; D: TRBD2; size: NA; V: TRBV20-1; CDR3: CSAYSGTSGTDTQYF; DNA: TGCAGTGCCTATTCCGGGACTAGCGGCACAGATACGCAGTATTTT
J: TRBJ2-4; D: TRBD2; size: few; V: TRBV9; CDR3: CASSVASGSVTAKNIQYF; DNA: TGTGCCAGCAGCGTAGCCAGCGGGAGTGTAACGGCCAAAAACATTCAGTACTTC
J: TRBJ2-2; D: NA; size: many; V: TRBV20-1; CDR3: CSARDPFSGPTGELFF; DNA: TGCAGTGCTAGAGATCCGTTTTCGGGGCCCACCGGGGAGCTGTTTTTT
J: TRBJ2-1; D: TRBD2; size: few; V: TRBV5-5; CDR3: CASSLGLSISGRVNEQFF; DNA: TGTGCCAGCAGCTTAGGACTATCCATTAGCGGGAGGGTCAATGAGCAGTTCTTC
J: TRBJ2-7; D: NA; size: few; V: TRBV3-1; CDR3: CASSQDGQYYEQYF; DNA: TGTGCCAGCAGCCAAGATGGACAGTACTACGAGCAGTACTTC
J: TRBJ2-1; D: TRBD2; size: NA; V: TRBV11-2; CDR3: CASSPLGLAYNEQFF; DNA: TGTGCCAGCAGCCCGCTGGGACTAGCGTACAATGAGCAGTTCTTC
J: TRBJ2-1; D: NA; size: NA; V: TRBV5-8; CDR3: CASSLEGTLEGEQFF; DNA: TGTGCCAGCAGCTTGGAGGGGACGTTAGAAGGGGAGCAGTTCTTC
J: TRBJ1-6; D: NA; size: NA; V: TRBV5-1; CDR3: CASSASSSYNSPLHF; DNA: TGCGCCAGCAGCGCCAGCAGCTCCTATAATTCACCCCTCCACTTT
J: TRBJ2-1; D: NA; size: NA; V: TRBV5-1; CDR3: CASSLVQGSVWNEQFF; DNA: TGCGCCAGCAGCTTGGTGCAGGGTTCGGTGTGGAATGAGCAGTTCTTC
J: TRBJ2-1; D: NA; size: NA; V: TRBV15; CDR3: CATSRDGWGNEQFF; DNA: TGTGCCACCAGCAGAGATGGTTGGGGCAATGAGCAGTTCTTC
J: TRBJ2-1; D: TRBD2; size: once; V: TRBV5-1; CDR3: CASSLVGGLSHEQFF; DNA: TGCGCCAGCAGCTTGGTCGGGGGGTTATCGCATGAGCAGTTCTTC
J: TRBJ2-3; D: NA; size: few; V: TRBV28; CDR3: CASSFGLVADTQYF; DNA: TGTGCCAGCAGTTTCGGCCTAGTGGCAGATACGCAGTATTTT
J: TRBJ2-1; D: TRBD2; size: NA; V: TRBV2; CDR3: CASSAGTSPINEQFF; DNA: TGTGCCAGCAGCGCCGGGACTAGCCCTATCAATGAGCAGTTCTTC
J: TRBJ2-1; D: NA; size: few; V: TRBV5-1; CDR3: CASSSGPPNEQFF; DNA: TGCGCCAGCAGCTCGGGACCACCAAATGAGCAGTTCTTC
J: TRBJ2-2; D: TRBD2; size: NA; V: TRBV20-1; CDR3: CSAASGRVTGELFF; DNA: TGCAGTGCAGCAAGCGGGAGGGTGACCGGGGAGCTGTTTTTT
J: TRBJ1-4; D: NA; size: NA; V: TRBV15; CDR3: CATSRDFGTSVF; DNA: TGTGCCACCAGCAGAGATTTCGGGACATCGGTTTTT
J: TRBJ1-3; D: NA; size: many; V: TRBV15; CDR3: CATSRGVPRSGNTIYF; DNA: TGTGCCACCAGCAGAGGAGTGCCACGGTCCGGAAACACCATATATTTT
J: TRBJ2-1; D: NA; size: NA; V: TRBV19; CDR3: CASSLTRNEQFF; DNA: TGTGCCAGTAGCCTCACACGCAATGAGCAGTTCTTC
J: TRBJ2-2; D: TRBD2; size: few; V: TRBV7-8; CDR3: CASSFRLAGVIGELFF; DNA: TGTGCCAGCAGCTTTCGCCTAGCGGGAGTGATCGGGGAGCTGTTTTTT
J: TRBJ2-1; D: TRBD2; size: NA; V: TRBV24-1; CDR3: CASPGGRLVEQFF; DNA: TGTGCCTCTCCGGGGGGGAGATTGGTTGAGCAGTTCTTC
J: TRBJ2-7; D: NA; size: few; V: TRBV12-3/TRBV12-4; CDR3: CASSLRQHYEQYF; DNA: TGTGCCAGCAGTTTAAGACAGCACTACGAGCAGTACTTC
J: TRBJ2-5; D: NA; size: NA; V: TRBV7-3; CDR3: CASSLEGGQETQYF; DNA: TGTGCCAGCAGCTTAGAAGGAGGGCAAGAGACCCAGTACTTC
J: TRBJ2-2; D: NA; size: NA; V: TRBV3-1; CDR3: CASTSGGTGELFF; DNA: TGTGCCAGCACCTCTGGAGGGACCGGGGAGCTGTTTTTT
J: TRBJ2-1; D: NA; size: NA; V: TRBV7-7; CDR3: CASSPDRYNEQFF; DNA: TGTGCTAGCAGCCCGGACCGGTACAATGAGCAGTTCTTC
J: TRBJ1-1; D: NA; size: NA; V: TRBV7-9; CDR3: CASSFAGTGGVMVEAFF; DNA: TGTGCCAGCAGCTTTGCTGGGACGGGGGGAGTAATGGTTGAAGCTTTCTTT
J: TRBJ2-7; D: NA; size: NA; V: TRBV20-1; CDR3: CSARGNGAEQYF; DNA: TGCAGTGCTAGAGGCAACGGGGCCGAGCAGTACTTC
J: TRBJ2-5; D: TRBD1; size: few; V: TRBV6-5; CDR3: CASSYSKDREWETQYF; DNA: TGTGCCAGCAGTTACTCGAAGGACAGGGAATGGGAGACCCAGTACTTC
J: TRBJ1-2; D: TRBD1; size: NA; V: TRBV12-3/TRBV12-4; CDR3: CASSLRTGSGVAVGYTF; DNA: TGTGCCAGCAGTTTGAGGACAGGCTCCGGGGTGGCAGTCGGCTACACCTTC
J: TRBJ1-1; D: TRBD1; size: many; V: TRBV18; CDR3: CASSLSGGVNTEAFF; DNA: TGTGCCAGCTCATTATCAGGGGGAGTGAACACTGAAGCTTTCTTT
J: TRBJ2-1; D: TRBD1; size: few; V: TRBV6-5; CDR3: CASSLDRGLYNEQFF; DNA: TGTGCCAGCAGTCTCGACAGGGGGCTTTACAATGAGCAGTTCTTC
J: TRBJ1-1; D: NA; size: NA; V: TRBV4-3; CDR3: CASSQEPGPSNTEAFF; DNA: TGCGCCAGCAGCCAAGAACCGGGACCTTCGAACACTGAAGCTTTCTTT